Presented here are 27 T cell receptor beta chains from one specimen sequenced in a study of T cell repertoires in cytomegalovirus infection. TCRdb reprocessed the reads via MiXCR and lists one record per CDR3 protein. Of around 740,000 distinct CDR3 sequences listed, under 40% are singletons. The specimen was PBMCs. Receptor source: a human donor in good health (CMV status not recorded). Some clones in this sample may be carry-over from other donors' samples.

This chain links TRBV11-2 with TRBJ2-7, with D possibly being TRBD1 (6 bases). The CDR3 is 15 amino acids. The V gene's germline CDR1 is SGHAT and CDR2 FQNNGV. The V end lost 0 bases, the J end lost 6 bases, and 15 bases lay between the germline ends. CDR3 loop: CASSLDLLGTLEQYF. For the CDR3, the DNA is TGTGCCAGCAGCTTAGATCTTTTAGGGACACTCGAGCAGTACTTC.

This chain uses TRBV12-3 or TRBV12-4 with TRBJ1-5; a weak D match, TRBD1 (6 bases). This CDR3 has 16 amino acids. With 5 bases removed from V and 3 bases from J, the gap between germline ends came to 17 bases. CDR3 residues: CASSRRPGQYNQPQHF. The DNA of the CDR3 is TGTGCCAGCAGTCGGCGGCCCGGACAGTACAATCAGCCCCAGCATTTT.

The chain couples TRBV7-9 to TRBJ2-2, with TRBD2 as a possible D gene (5 bases). This CDR3 is built from 17 residues. Trimming removed 2 bases from V and 6 bases from J, with 19 bases in between. The germline V gene encodes CDR1 SEHNR and CDR2 FQNEAQ (reference sequence). The CDR3 spells CASSLKGRAPRPGELFF. The CDR3 DNA sequence: TGTGCCAGCAGCTTAAAAGGGCGGGCACCACGACCCGGGGAGCTGTTTTTT.

The chain is built from TRBV20-1 and TRBJ2-3, with 14 bases lining up with TRBD2. The CDR3 consists of 15 residues. The germline V gene encodes CDR1 DFQATT and CDR2 SNEGSKA (reference sequence). Germline trimming cut 6 bases from V and 3 bases from J; bases unmatched to any gene: 5. In nucleotides, the CDR3 is TGCAGTGCGAAGGGACTAGCGGGAGTGACAGATACGCAGTATTTT. The encoded protein is CSAKGLAGVTDTQYF.

This clonotype was counted ten times or more. The chain couples TRBV7-9 to TRBJ2-7; 7 bases agree with TRBD1. V shed 5 bases and J 0 bases; nucleotides not matched to a gene: 4. This CDR3 region has 14 residues. Per the germline V gene, CDR1 is SEHNR and CDR2 is FQNEAQ (reference sequence). The CDR3 nucleotides read TGTGCCAGCAGCCCCCGGGACAGCTCCTACGAGCAGTACTTC. Translated, it gives CASSPRDSSYEQYF.

This clonotype has just a few counts. CDR3 residues: CASSEGGGSSYNEQFF. The CDR3, as DNA: TGTGCCAGCAGTGAAGGTGGCGGGAGCTCCTACAATGAGCAGTTCTTC. The gene calls are TRBV2 and TRBJ2-1, with 7 bases matching TRBD2. The V gene's germline CDR1 is SNHLY and CDR2 FYNNEI. CDR3 length: 16 residues. J was trimmed by 0 bases and V by 1 base; bases with no gene match: 3.

V and J are TRBV7-2 and TRBJ1-1; no firm D call. Germline V CDR1 and CDR2: SGHTA, FQGNSA. Trimming cost V 1 base and J 4 bases, with 13 bases left between them. The CDR3 covers 15 residues. CDR3 amino acids: CASSLDGVGSTEAFF. The CDR3 nucleotides are TGTGCCAGCAGCTTAGATGGCGTGGGTTCCACTGAAGCTTTCTTT.

This clonotype was detected ten times or more. The J gene is TRBJ1-1, the V gene TRBV12-3 or TRBV12-4, with D unclear. V lost 3 bases to trimming and J lost 10 bases, with 9 bases between them. The CDR3 extends over 11 amino acids. The DNA of the CDR3 is TGTGCCAGCAGTTTGGCAGTCGGAGCTTTCTTT. This encodes CASSLAVGAFF.

A word on this clonotype: A read error may be the cause here, since a much bigger clone is one base away. The chain combines TRBV7-8 with TRBJ1-5; D is perhaps TRBD1 (5 bases). There are 16 residues in the CDR3. Germline CDR1 is SGHVS and CDR2 is FQNEAQ. The CDR3 sequence is CASSLMTENSNQTQHF. Here the CDR3 DNA reads TGTGCCAGCAGCTTGATGACAGAGAATAGCAATCAGACCCAGCATTTT.

This chain connects TRBV6-6 to TRBJ1-4, with D unresolved. The germline V gene has CDR1 MNHNY and CDR2 SVGAGI (reference sequence). The length of the CDR3 is 14 residues. V gave up 2 bases and J gave up 0 bases, with 4 bases separating them. CDR3 amino acids: CASSYDATNEKLFF. The CDR3, as DNA: TGTGCCAGCAGTTACGACGCAACTAATGAAAAACTGTTTTTT.

The V and J genes are TRBV6-2 or TRBV6-3 and TRBJ2-2; 8 nucleotides match TRBD2. This CDR3 has 15 amino acids. CDR1 MNHEY and CDR2 SVGEGT come from the germline V gene. Losses at the gene ends were 5 bases for V and 6 bases for J; bases not matched to a gene: 8. The DNA for the CDR3 is TGTGCCAGCAGTCCCATATCGACTAGCGCCGGGGAGCTGTTTTTT. Translated: CASSPISTSAGELFF.

The rearrangement joins TRBV20-1 to TRBJ2-1, with D possibly matching TRBD1 (6 bases). The CDR3 loop spans 17 amino acids. Germline CDR1 and CDR2: DFQATT and SNEGSKA (reference sequence). V shed 4 bases and J shed 0 bases, with 19 bases lying between them. The CDR3 sequence is CSATLYPTGSSYNEQFF. CDR3 coding DNA: TGCAGTGCTACCCTCTACCCGACAGGCAGCTCCTACAATGAGCAGTTCTTC.

This clonotype appeared a few times. The J gene is TRBJ2-3, the V gene TRBV5-1; D gene unclear. V shed 1 base and J shed 2 bases, with 11 bases lying between them. Germline CDR1 and CDR2: SGHRS and YFSETQ. This CDR3 spans 15 amino acids. The CDR3 sequence: CASSLWLSNTDTQYF. The CDR3 DNA follows: TGCGCCAGCAGCTTGTGGTTGAGTAACACAGATACGCAGTATTTT.

In this sample, this clonotype turned up a few times. The chain employs TRBV7-3 and TRBJ1-2; D may be TRBD1 (6 bases). Per the germline V gene, CDR1 is SGHTA and CDR2 is FQGTGA. The CDR3 is 15 residues long. Trimming stripped 2 bases from V and 4 bases from J, with 14 bases between. CDR3 DNA sequence: TGTGCCAGCAGCTTAGGGCCAGGGGAGATCTATGGCTACACCTTC. Translation gives CASSLGPGEIYGYTF.

This clonotype was detected a few times. The rearrangement uses TRBV20-1 and TRBJ2-5, with D perhaps matching TRBD2 (6 bases). Germline V gene lookup returns CDR1 DFQATT and CDR2 SNEGSKA (reference sequence). This CDR3 spans 11 amino acids. Trimming took off 7 bases at V and 9 bases at J, with 15 bases between the two ends. The CDR3 region has the DNA TGCAGTGTTGGAGGGCCGGCGGCCCAGTACTTC. Residues: CSVGGPAAQYF.

The rearrangement links TRBV25-1 to TRBJ1-5; 10 bases fit TRBD1. There are 14 residues in the CDR3. Germline V gene sequence: CDR1 MGHDK, CDR2 SYGVNS. The J segment lost 7 bases and the V segment lost 6 bases, leaving 6 bases of the junction unmatched. CDR3 protein: CASRGTGDGQPQHF. Here the CDR3 DNA reads TGTGCCAGCAGGGGGACAGGGGATGGGCAGCCCCAGCATTTT.

This clonotype is a singleton in its sample. No conserved phenylalanine or tryptophan ends this CDR3, so it is likely a read error. V and J are TRBV7-2 and TRBJ2-5, with a weak D call TRBD1 (5 bases). The V gene's germline CDR1 is SGHTA and CDR2 FQGNSA. CDR3 length: 13 amino acids. Trimming pared 5 bases from V and 5 bases from J, leaving 12 bases between. The CDR3 loop reads CASSLGQLETQYL. The CDR3 nucleotides are TGTGCCAGCAGCCTGGGGCAGCTTGAGACCCAGTACTTA.

The chain links TRBV7-2 to TRBJ1-3; tentatively, D is TRBD1 (6 bases). Germline-derived CDR1 and CDR2 are SGHTA and FQGNSA. The V end lost 6 bases, the J end lost 0 bases, and 9 bases lay between the germline ends. The CDR3 runs 14 residues. The chain's CDR3 is CASRLQGSGNTIYF. CDR3 nucleotide sequence: TGTGCCAGCAGGCTACAGGGCTCTGGAAACACCATATATTTT.

The table lists this clonotype with a count of one. The rearrangement uses TRBV12-3 or TRBV12-4 and TRBJ1-6, with 7 positions matching TRBD1. This CDR3 has 17 amino acids. The V segment lost 3 bases and the J segment 4 bases; nucleotides outside the gene matches: 9. CDR3 nucleotides: TGTGCCAGCAGTTTGTTGGGTCCGGGACAGTATAATTCACCCCTCCACTTT. Translating it yields CASSLLGPGQYNSPLHF.

This clonotype was observed a handful of times. The chain uses TRBV5-4 and TRBJ1-5, with D possibly TRBD1 on 5 matching bases. Germline-derived CDR1 and CDR2 are SGHNT and YYREEE (reference sequence). The CDR3 is made up of 15 amino acids. V lost 3 bases and J lost 6, with 16 bases in between. This CDR3 is CASSSNGGGSQPQHF. In nucleotides, the CDR3 is TGTGCCAGCAGCTCGAACGGGGGGGGATCTCAGCCCCAGCATTTT.

The chain has TRBV10-3 and TRBJ1-6; maybe TRBD1 (5 bases). Trimming took off 4 bases at V and 10 bases at J, with 14 bases between the two ends. The germline gives CDR1 ENHRY, CDR2 SYGVKD. This CDR3 spans 14 amino acids. DNA of the CDR3: TGTGCCATCAGTGGGCCGGGGGTATACTCACCCCTCCACTTT. It encodes CAISGPGVYSPLHF.

This clonotype was counted only a few times. This chain joins TRBV6-6 and TRBJ2-7; a weak D match, TRBD2 (6 bases). The CDR3 length is 17 residues. Germline assignment: CDR1 MNHNY and CDR2 SVGAGI (reference sequence). Trimming shortened V by 0 bases and J by 2 bases, and 17 bases separated the two germline ends. The CDR3 DNA is TGTGCCAGCAGTTACTCGAAAGGGGCGGGATCTACCTACGAGCAGTACTTC. Protein: CASSYSKGAGSTYEQYF.

In this sample, this clonotype turned up a few times. The chain combines TRBV7-8 with TRBJ2-5; 8 positions match TRBD2. The junction had 12 bases not matched to a gene; V was cut back by 1 base and J by 5 bases. Germline CDR1 and CDR2: SGHVS and FQNEAQ. The CDR3 is 17 amino acids. The CDR3 nucleotides read TGTGCCAGCAGCTTAGGAACGGGGGGGGCCAAATGGGAGACCCAGTACTTC. It specifies CASSLGTGGAKWETQYF.

CDR3 protein: CASSEGVAADLYQETQYF. Here the CDR3 DNA reads TGTGCCAGCAGTGAAGGAGTCGCAGCGGACCTTTACCAAGAGACCCAGTACTTC. The chain couples TRBV2 to TRBJ2-5, with a possible D match to TRBD2 (5 bases). Trimming took 1 base from V and 0 from J, leaving 18 bases between them. The CDR3 sequence is 18 residues long. From germline, CDR1 is SNHLY and CDR2 FYNNEI. The full variable domain, completed using reference TRBV2 and TRBJ2-5, is EPEVTQTPSHQVTQMGQEVILRCVPISNHLYFYWYRQILGQKVEFLVSFYNNEISEKSEIFDDQFSVERPDGSNFTLKIRSTKLEDSAMYFCASSEGVAADLYQETQYFGPGTRLLVL.

This chain connects TRBV5-1 to TRBJ2-1, with 10 nucleotides matching TRBD2. This CDR3 region has 15 residues. Germline assignment: CDR1 SGHRS and CDR2 YFSETQ. J gave up 5 bases and V 2 bases, and 4 bases lay outside the gene matches. The DNA of the CDR3 is TGCGCCAGCAGCTTTGAGCGGGGGGGCCACAATGAGCAGTTCTTC. This gives the protein CASSFERGGHNEQFF. Full variable domain (outside the CDR3, taken from reference TRBV5-1 and TRBJ2-1): KAGVTQTPRYLIKTRGQQVTLSCSPISGHRSVSWYQQTPGQGLQFLFEYFSETQRNKGNFPGRFSGRQFSNSRSEMNVSTLELGDSALYLCASSFERGGHNEQFFGPGTRLTVL.

This chain joins TRBV19 and TRBJ2-1; 10 bases are a match to TRBD2. V shed 1 base and J 7 bases; nucleotides not matched to a gene: 7. Germline assignment: CDR1 LNHDA and CDR2 SQIVND (reference sequence). CDR3 length: 16 residues. CDR3 DNA sequence: TGTGCCAGTAGTATAGTTGGTAGCGGGGGGTCTAATGAGCAGTTCTTC. The encoded protein is CASSIVGSGGSNEQFF.

The sample holds a few counts of this clonotype. The chain employs TRBV6-1 and TRBJ1-2, with 8 nucleotides matching TRBD1. The length of the CDR3 is 15 residues. V shed 8 bases, J shed 4 bases, and the junction held 12 bases outside the gene matches. CDR1 is MNHNS and CDR2 is SASEGT in the germline V gene. CDR3 in amino acids: CASGPQGDYGYGYTF. The CDR3 nucleotides are TGTGCCAGCGGACCACAGGGGGACTACGGCTATGGCTACACCTTC.